This TCR beta chain was recovered during a study of neurological immune-mediated disorders. Study as a whole: The multiple sclerosis group of roughly 35 included roughly 31 relapsing-remitting and 3 secondary progressive patients. Whole-study results and caveats: Sharing of CDR3 amino acid sequences among expanded clones across subjects was absent, suggesting private repertoires in all groups. Among 34 multiple sclerosis patients, phylogenetic grouping put the repertoires of 18 into a single related-CDR3 cluster, a possible signature.

Sample time point: longitudinal time-point 1 (baseline). Per the germline V gene, CDR1 is KGHSH and CDR2 is LQKENI. V was shortened by 3 bases and J by 3 bases, with 11 bases between the two germline ends. The CDR3 extends over 14 amino acids. Synthesis of cDNA used 5'RACE (with 10-nucleotide random UMIs). TCRdb re-called the 5' RACE reads with MiXCR, one entry per CDR3 protein. The sample contains 35,000 or so distinct CDR3 sequences, around 3.1% of which appear only once. Of note for this clonotype: Its target is not known.

The sequencing sample was made of PBMCs. V and J are TRBV18 and TRBJ1-1; no clear D. This receptor was identified in a woman aged 55-70 years with multiple sclerosis. CDR3 nucleotide sequence: TGTGCCAGCTCACCTGGAGGGAAGGACACTGAAGCTTTCTTT. It yields the protein CASSPGGKDTEAFF.